Detailed here is one TCR beta chain. As yet, its antigen is unknown. This sample was included in a study of cytomegalovirus exposure and HLA in healthy donors. Findings of the study overall: The classifier was said to identify cytomegalovirus status with high specificity and sensitivity. Among the CMV-associated chains, a few were confirmed in vitro as specific for CMV antigens. Across donors, sequencing depth was assumed by presence/absence analyses to be roughly uniform. Earlier results showed most TCR beta V segments being productive about 90% or about 30% of the time.

V dropped 5 bases and J dropped 6; count of bases not matched to a gene: 24. In germline, CDR1 is MDHEN, CDR2 SYDVKM. This CDR3 has 19 amino acids. Primers for the PCR totalled 60 Vbeta and 13 Jbeta. Produced via immunoSEQ multiplex PCR; TCRdb's table is partial and in-frame only. The sample gives 95,000 to 150,000 clones, around 66% of which show up once; about 8.3% is in the top ten. The rearrangement uses TRBV28 and TRBJ1-2, with 7 bases fitting TRBD1. The sequence was collected from a woman in her thirties or forties in good health and CMV-seropositive. The sequenced sample consisted of PBMCs. CDR3 loop: CASSGPAHRAATGKDGYTF. Here the CDR3 DNA reads TGTGCCAGCAGTGGCCCCGCCCACCGAGCCGCGACAGGGAAGGATGGCTACACCTTC.